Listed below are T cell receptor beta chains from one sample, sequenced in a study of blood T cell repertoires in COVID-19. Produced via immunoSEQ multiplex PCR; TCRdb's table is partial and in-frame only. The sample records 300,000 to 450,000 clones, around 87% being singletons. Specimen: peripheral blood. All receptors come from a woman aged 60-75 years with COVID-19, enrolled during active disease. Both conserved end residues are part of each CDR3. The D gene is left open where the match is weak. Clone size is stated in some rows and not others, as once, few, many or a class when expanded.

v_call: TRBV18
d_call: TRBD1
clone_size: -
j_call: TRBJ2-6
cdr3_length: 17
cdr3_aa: CASSSGAGGTGANVLTF
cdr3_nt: TGTGCCAGCTCATCGGGGGCAGGGGGCACTGGGGCCAACGTCCTGACTTTC

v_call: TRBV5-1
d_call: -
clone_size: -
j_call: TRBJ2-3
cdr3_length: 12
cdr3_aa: CASSIHTDTQYF
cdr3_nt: TGCGCCAGCAGCATACACACAGATACGCAGTATTTT

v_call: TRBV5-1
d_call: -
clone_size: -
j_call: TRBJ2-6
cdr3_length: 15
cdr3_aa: CASRTGLSGANVLTF
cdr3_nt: TGCGCCAGCAGGACGGGACTCTCTGGGGCCAACGTCCTGACTTTC

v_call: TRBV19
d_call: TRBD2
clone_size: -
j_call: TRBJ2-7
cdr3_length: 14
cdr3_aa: CASSGLASSYEQYF
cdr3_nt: TGTGCCAGTAGCGGACTAGCGAGTTCCTACGAGCAGTACTTC

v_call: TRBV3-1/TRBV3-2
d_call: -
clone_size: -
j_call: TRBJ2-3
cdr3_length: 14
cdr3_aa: CASSQGGSPDTQYF
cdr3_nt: TGTGCCAGCAGCCAAGGAGGTAGCCCAGATACGCAGTATTTT

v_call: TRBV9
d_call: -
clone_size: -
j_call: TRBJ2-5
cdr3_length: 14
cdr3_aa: CASSVEGGKETQYF
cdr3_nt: TGTGCCAGCAGCGTAGAGGGGGGGAAAGAGACCCAGTACTTC

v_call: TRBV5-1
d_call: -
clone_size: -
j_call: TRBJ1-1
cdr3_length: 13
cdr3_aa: CASSLTRNTEAFF
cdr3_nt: TGCGCCAGCAGCTTGACCAGGAACACTGAAGCTTTCTTT

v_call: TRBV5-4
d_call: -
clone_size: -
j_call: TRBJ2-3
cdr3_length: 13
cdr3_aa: CASSGDRSGTQYF
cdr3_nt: TGTGCCAGCAGCGGCGACAGGTCGGGTACGCAGTATTTT

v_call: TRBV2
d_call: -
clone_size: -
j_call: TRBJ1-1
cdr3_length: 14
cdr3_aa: CASRLGRGNTEAFF
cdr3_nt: TGTGCCAGCAGGTTAGGCAGGGGGAACACTGAAGCTTTCTTT

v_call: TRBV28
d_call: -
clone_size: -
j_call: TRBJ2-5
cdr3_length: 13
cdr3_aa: CASRAGGRETQYF
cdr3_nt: TGTGCCAGCAGAGCTGGGGGCAGGGAGACCCAGTACTTC

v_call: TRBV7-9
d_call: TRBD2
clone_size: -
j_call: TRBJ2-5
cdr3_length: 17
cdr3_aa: CASSLWGEGLAEETQYF
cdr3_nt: TGTGCCAGCAGCTTATGGGGGGAGGGACTAGCGGAGGAGACCCAGTACTTC

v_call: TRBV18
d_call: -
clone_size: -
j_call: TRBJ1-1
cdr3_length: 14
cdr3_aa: CASSSTGFNTEAFF
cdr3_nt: TGTGCCAGCTCATCCACAGGGTTTAACACTGAAGCTTTCTTT

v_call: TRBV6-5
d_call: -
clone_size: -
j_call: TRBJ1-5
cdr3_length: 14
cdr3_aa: CATSGSPGNQPQHF
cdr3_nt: TGTGCCACCTCGGGATCCCCCGGCAATCAGCCCCAGCATTTT

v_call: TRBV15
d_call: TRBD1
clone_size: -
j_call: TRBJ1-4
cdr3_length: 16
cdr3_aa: CATSRVGQGQNEKLFF
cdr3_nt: TGTGCCACCAGCAGGGTCGGACAGGGCCAAAATGAAAAACTGTTTTTT

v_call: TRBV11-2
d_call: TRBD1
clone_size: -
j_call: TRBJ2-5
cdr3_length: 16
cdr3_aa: CASSVGDRAQLETQYF
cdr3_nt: TGTGCCAGCAGCGTAGGGGACAGGGCCCAACTTGAGACCCAGTACTTC

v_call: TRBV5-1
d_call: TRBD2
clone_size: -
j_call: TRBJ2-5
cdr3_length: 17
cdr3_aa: CASSLGLAGGPSETQYF
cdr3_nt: TGCGCCAGCAGCTTAGGACTAGCGGGGGGGCCCTCAGAGACCCAGTACTTC

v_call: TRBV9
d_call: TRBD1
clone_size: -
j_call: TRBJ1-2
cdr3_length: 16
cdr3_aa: CASSTRPGQGWDGYTF
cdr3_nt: TGTGCCAGCAGCACTAGACCGGGACAGGGGTGGGATGGCTACACCTTC

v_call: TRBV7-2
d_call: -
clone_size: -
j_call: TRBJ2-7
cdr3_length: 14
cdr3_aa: CASSPIRGGYEQYF
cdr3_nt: TGTGCCAGCAGCCCGATAAGGGGGGGCTACGAGCAGTACTTC

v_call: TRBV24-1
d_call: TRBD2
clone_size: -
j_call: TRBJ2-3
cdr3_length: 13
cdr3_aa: CATGLAGTDTQYF
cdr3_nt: TGTGCCACAGGACTAGCGGGCACAGATACGCAGTATTTT

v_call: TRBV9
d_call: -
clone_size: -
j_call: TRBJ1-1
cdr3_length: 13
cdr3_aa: CASSVVGSTEAFF
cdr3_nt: TGTGCCAGCAGCGTAGTCGGTTCCACTGAAGCTTTCTTT

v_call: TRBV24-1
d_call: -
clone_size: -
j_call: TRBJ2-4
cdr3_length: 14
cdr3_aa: CATSDSGRGNIQYF
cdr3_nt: TGTGCCACCAGTGATTCTGGCCGGGGGAACATTCAGTACTTC

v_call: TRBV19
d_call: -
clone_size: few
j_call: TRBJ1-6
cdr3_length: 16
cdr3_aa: CASSITGNRRNSPLHF
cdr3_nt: TGTGCCAGTAGTATAACAGGGAATAGACGAAATTCACCCCTCCACTTT

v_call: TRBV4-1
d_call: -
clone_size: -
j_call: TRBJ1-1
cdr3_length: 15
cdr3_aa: CVSSQGEGMNTEAFF
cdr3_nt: TGCGTCAGCAGCCAAGGGGAGGGAATGAACACTGAAGCTTTCTTT

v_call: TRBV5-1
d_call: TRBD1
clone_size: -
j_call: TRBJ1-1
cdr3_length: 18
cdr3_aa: CASAMGFGQGVQNTEAFF
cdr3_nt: TGCGCCAGCGCGATGGGGTTCGGACAGGGGGTACAGAACACTGAAGCTTTCTTT

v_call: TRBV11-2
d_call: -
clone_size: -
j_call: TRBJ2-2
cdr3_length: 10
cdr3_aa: CASSNGELFF
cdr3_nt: TGTGCCAGCTCTAACGGGGAGCTGTTTTTT

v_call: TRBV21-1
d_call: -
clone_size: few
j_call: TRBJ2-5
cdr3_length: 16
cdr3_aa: CASSKGTQGWRETQYF
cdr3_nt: TGTGCCAGCAGCAAAGGAACACAGGGGTGGAGGGAGACCCAGTACTTC

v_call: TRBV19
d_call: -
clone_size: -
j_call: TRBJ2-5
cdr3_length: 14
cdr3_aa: CASSTTGGGETQYF
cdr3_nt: TGTGCCAGTAGCACAACAGGGGGGGGAGAGACCCAGTACTTC

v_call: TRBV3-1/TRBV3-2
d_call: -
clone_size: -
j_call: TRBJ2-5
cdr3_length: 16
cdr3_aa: CASSQDRGEGEETQYF
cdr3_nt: TGTGCCAGCAGCCAGGACCGAGGAGAGGGAGAAGAGACCCAGTACTTC

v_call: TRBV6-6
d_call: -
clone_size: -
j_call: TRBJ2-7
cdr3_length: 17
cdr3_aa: CASSPLGGGGRQGEQYF
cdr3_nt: TGTGCCAGCAGTCCCCTGGGGGGCGGAGGTCGACAGGGCGAGCAGTACTTC

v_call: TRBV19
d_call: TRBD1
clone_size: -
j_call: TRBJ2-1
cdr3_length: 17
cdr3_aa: CASSIYGTGSSYNEQFF
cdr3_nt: TGTGCCAGTAGTATATACGGGACAGGCAGCTCCTACAATGAGCAGTTCTTC

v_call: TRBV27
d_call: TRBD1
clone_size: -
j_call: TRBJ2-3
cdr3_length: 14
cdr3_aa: CASRGQGSLDTQYF
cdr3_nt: TGTGCCAGCAGAGGACAGGGGTCTTTAGATACGCAGTATTTT

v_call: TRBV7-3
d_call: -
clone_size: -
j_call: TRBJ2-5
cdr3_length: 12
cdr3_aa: CASSPLGGDQYF
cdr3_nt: TGTGCCAGCAGCCCCCTCGGTGGAGACCAGTACTTC

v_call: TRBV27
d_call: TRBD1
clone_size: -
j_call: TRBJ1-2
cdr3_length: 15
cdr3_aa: CASSFRDRGVHGYTF
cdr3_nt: TGTGCCAGCAGTTTTCGGGACAGGGGAGTCCATGGCTACACCTTC

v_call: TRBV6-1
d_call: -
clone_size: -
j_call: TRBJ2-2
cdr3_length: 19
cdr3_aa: CASSVSLGGGHRNTGELFF
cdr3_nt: TGTGCCAGCAGTGTCAGCCTAGGGGGGGGACATAGGAACACCGGGGAGCTGTTTTTT

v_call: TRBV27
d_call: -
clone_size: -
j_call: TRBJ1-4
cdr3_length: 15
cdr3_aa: CASSPRVSTNEKLFF
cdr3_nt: TGTGCCAGCAGTCCGCGGGTGTCAACTAATGAAAAACTGTTTTTT